This T cell receptor (beta chain) was sequenced for a study of human T cells and chemical hapten exposure. At the level of the study: Epicutaneous patch tests delivered 0.01% DPC to the upper back, with evaluation at 6 days. Study conclusions and caveats: Expanded TCRs created a significantly greater count of big CDR3 similarity clusters than controls did.

MiXCR was run by TCRdb on the RACE reads, yielding one entry per CDR3 protein. Seen here are about 77,000 distinct CDR3 sequences, 14% observed once, and the top ten hold about 4.9%. Per the germline V gene, CDR1 is DFQATT and CDR2 is SNEGSKA (reference sequence). There are 14 residues in the CDR3. The ends were cut back, 0 bases at V and 1 base at J, with 10 bases in the middle. In its sample, this clonotype was seen many times. Its specificity is unknown. Time point specified: pre-sensitization, week 0. Treatment in this sample: therapeutic diphenylcyclopropenone sensitization with weekly scalp DPC. Blood sampling preceded each patch test application. Those who donated were patients with alopecia, 18 to 70 years of age, and suitable for DPC.

The TCR originated in a woman aged 45-65 years with alopecia areata. Some clones in this sample may be carry-over from other donors' samples. The chain carries TRBV20-1 and TRBJ2-7; D perhaps matches TRBD2 (6 bases). Material: whole blood, obtained in connection with sensitization to the hapten diphenylcyclopropenone (DPC). In DNA form, the CDR3 reads TGCAGTGCTAGAGATTTCGCGGGATCCTACGAGCAGTACTTC. The encoded protein is CSARDFAGSYEQYF.